Listed below are T cell receptor beta chains from one sample, sequenced in a study of cytomegalovirus exposure and HLA in healthy donors. Produced via immunoSEQ multiplex PCR; TCRdb's table is partial and in-frame only. Found here are 150,000 to 200,000 clones, approximately 87% of them singletons; the top ten hold 5.7%. Sequencing was performed on PBMCs. All receptors come from a woman aged 25 to 39 in good health and CMV-seronegative. The CDR3 runs from the conserved cysteine through the conserved F or W. A D gene is named only where the DNA matches it firmly. The size field is filled for only some rows; it gives once, few, many or a size class.

clone_size	v_call	d_call	j_call	cdr3_nt	cdr3_aa
.	TRBV5-5	.	TRBJ2-7	TGTGCCAGCACCGTGTTGGGGGTTTACGAGCAGTACTTC	CASTVLGVYEQYF
.	TRBV15	.	TRBJ1-5	TGTGCCACCAGCAGAGACCGAGGGAATCAGCCCCAGCATTTT	CATSRDRGNQPQHF
.	TRBV28	.	TRBJ1-5	TGTGCCAGCGACCCAGCGGACAGAAGCCAGCCCCAGCATTTT	CASDPADRSQPQHF
.	TRBV6-5	TRBD2	TRBJ2-2	TGTGCCAGCAGTTTCCGGACTAGCGGGATTACCGGGGAGCTGTTTTTT	CASSFRTSGITGELFF
.	TRBV29-1	.	TRBJ1-1	TGCGTTTACCGGAAAGGGGAAGCAGCTTTCTTT	CVYRKGEAAFF
.	TRBV19	TRBD1	TRBJ1-5	TGTGCCAGTAGTGGGACAGGGCGGAATCAGCCCCAGCATTTT	CASSGTGRNQPQHF
once	TRBV16	TRBD1	TRBJ1-1	TGTGCCAGCAGCCAATTCACAGGGGGATCCACTGAAGCTTTCTTT	CASSQFTGGSTEAFF
.	TRBV11-2	TRBD2	TRBJ2-1	TGTGCCAGCAGCTCCGGGACTAGCGGTTACAATGAGCAGTTCTTC	CASSSGTSGYNEQFF
.	TRBV5-4	.	TRBJ2-1	TGTGCCAGCAGCCTTAACAATGAGCAGTTCTTC	CASSLNNEQFF
.	TRBV27	.	TRBJ2-7	TGTGCCAGCAGCCGTCCCTTCGGGGCCTTTAGGTACGAGCAGTACTTC	CASSRPFGAFRYEQYF
.	TRBV30	TRBD1	TRBJ2-1	TGTGCCTGGAGTGGGGGGACAGGGCCTAATGCGGAGCAGTTCTTC	CAWSGGTGPNAEQFF
.	TRBV4-1	.	TRBJ2-7	TGCGCCAGCAGCCAAGGGGAGGAGCAGTACTTC	CASSQGEEQYF
.	TRBV2	.	TRBJ2-2	TGTGCCAGCAGTGATCGGAAGGAGGGGGAGCTGTTTTTT	CASSDRKEGELFF
.	TRBV27	TRBD1	TRBJ1-3	TGTGCCAGCAGTACCCATAGATTAGGGGGCACAGGAAACACCATATATTTT	CASSTHRLGGTGNTIYF
.	TRBV13	TRBD2	TRBJ2-3	TGTGCCAGCAGCCTCTACCCGGGGAGCGGGGGGGCGACAGATACGCAGTATTTT	CASSLYPGSGGATDTQYF
.	TRBV6-5	TRBD2	TRBJ2-1	TGTGCCAGCAGCCAGGGACTAGCGGCCTACAATGAGCAGTTCTTC	CASSQGLAAYNEQFF
.	TRBV6-6	TRBD1	TRBJ1-1	TGTGCCAGCAGCGGACAGGGAGTTTACACTGAAGCTTTCTTT	CASSGQGVYTEAFF
once	TRBV9	.	TRBJ2-1	TGTGCCAGCGGGGGAGAAGGCTACAATGAGCAGTTCTTC	CASGGEGYNEQFF
.	TRBV6-6	.	TRBJ1-2	TGTGCCAGCAGCTCACGGGACCCAACTTTGGGGGGCTACACCTTC	CASSSRDPTLGGYTF
.	TRBV5-6	.	TRBJ1-3	TGTGCCAGCAGAACAACAGGGATCTCTGGAAACACCATATATTTT	CASRTTGISGNTIYF
few	TRBV4-1	.	TRBJ2-7	TGCGCCAGCAGCCACAACGTACAGGGCTACGAGCAGTACTTC	CASSHNVQGYEQYF
.	TRBV7-9	TRBD1	TRBJ1-2	TGTGCCAGCAGCGCCGCCGGGACAGTCTATGGCTACACCTTC	CASSAAGTVYGYTF
.	TRBV25-1	.	TRBJ2-2	TGTGCCACCATTGACGCGGACACCGGGGAGCTGTTTTTT	CATIDADTGELFF
.	TRBV7-8	.	TRBJ2-1	TGTGCCAGCAGCTCGGCCTTCAATGAGCAGTTCTTC	CASSSAFNEQFF
.	TRBV6-5	.	TRBJ1-1	TGTGCCAGCAGGTCCCAGGGGGAAGCTTTCTTT	CASRSQGEAFF
.	TRBV28	.	TRBJ1-2	TGTGCCAGCAACTCTCGGTATGGCTACACCTTC	CASNSRYGYTF
.	TRBV5-1	TRBD2	TRBJ2-1	TGCGCCAGCAGCCTTAGCGGGGGGCTTAGGTACAATGAGCAGTTCTTC	CASSLSGGLRYNEQFF
few	TRBV28	.	TRBJ1-5	TGTGCCAGCACCGACCTTGTAGACGGTCGGCCCCAGCATTTT	CASTDLVDGRPQHF
.	TRBV7-9	.	TRBJ1-2	TGTGCCAGCAGCACACGGCAGGTGCTAGAGGGCTACACCTTC	CASSTRQVLEGYTF
.	TRBV18	TRBD1	TRBJ2-1	TGTGCCAGCTCACCTCCCGGGACAGCTGGCGATGAGCAGTTCTTC	CASSPPGTAGDEQFF
.	TRBV4-1	TRBD1	TRBJ2-7	TGCGCCAGCAGCCGGAATACAGGGGATTCCTACGAGCAGTACTTC	CASSRNTGDSYEQYF
.	TRBV7-9	.	TRBJ1-2	TGTGCCAGCAGCTTTTCAACAGGACGCGGCTACACCTTC	CASSFSTGRGYTF
once	TRBV28	.	TRBJ2-2	TGTGCCAGCAGATGGGGCATAATGAACACCGGGGAGCTGTTTTTT	CASRWGIMNTGELFF
.	TRBV11-3	.	TRBJ2-1	TGTGCCAGCGCCGTGGATGGGATTGAGCAGTTCTTC	CASAVDGIEQFF
.	TRBV15	TRBD1	TRBJ1-4	TGTGCCACCAGCGGTGACAGGGGTGAAAAACTGTTTTTT	CATSGDRGEKLFF
.	TRBV27	.	TRBJ2-5	TGTGCCAGCAGTTACCTTAGACTGGGGCCCCAAGAGACCCAGTACTTC	CASSYLRLGPQETQYF
.	TRBV2	.	TRBJ2-3	TGTGCCAGCTGGGTAGTCGATACGCAGTATTTT	CASWVVDTQYF
.	TRBV5-1	TRBD2	TRBJ2-2	TGCGCCAGCAGCTCGGGACTAGCGGGGGCTAACACCGGGGAGCTGTTTTTT	CASSSGLAGANTGELFF
.	TRBV28	.	TRBJ2-1	TGTGCCAGCAGTGGCTCGGATGGCGGGACCTACAATGAGCAGTTCTTC	CASSGSDGGTYNEQFF
.	TRBV27	TRBD1	TRBJ2-5	TGTGCCAGCACCTCAAGGGTCAGGGACAGGGGGCGACAAGAGACCCAGTACTTC	CASTSRVRDRGRQETQYF
.	TRBV19	.	TRBJ1-2	TGTGCCAGTAGTATAGTTGCGACTGGCAACTATGGCTACACCTTC	CASSIVATGNYGYTF
.	TRBV4-2	.	TRBJ1-1	TGTGCCAGCAGCCAAGCGTCAGGGAGGAACACTGAAGCTTTCTTT	CASSQASGRNTEAFF
.	TRBV6-1	.	TRBJ2-7	TGTGCCACCACAGATCCCGGGGGTGGCTCCTACGAGCAGTACTTC	CATTDPGGGSYEQYF
.	TRBV9	.	TRBJ2-1	TGTGCCAGCAGCGTAGGATCGGGGGCTCGGATGTACAATGAGCAGTTCTTC	CASSVGSGARMYNEQFF
.	TRBV30	TRBD2	TRBJ2-1	TGTGCCTGGAGTCTAGCGGGAAGGTTCGTTGATGAGCAGTTCTTC	CAWSLAGRFVDEQFF
.	TRBV29-1	TRBD1	TRBJ2-7	TGCAGCGTTCAGACAGGGGCCTACGAGCAGTACTTC	CSVQTGAYEQYF
.	TRBV7-2	.	TRBJ1-1	TGTGCCAGCAGCCCCCTTGCAGGGAGAGGAAAAACTTTCTTT	CASSPLAGRGKTFF
.	TRBV5-6	TRBD1	TRBJ2-2	TGTGCCAGCAGCTCCGGACAGGGGAAGACCGGGGAGCTGTTTTTT	CASSSGQGKTGELFF
.	TRBV4-2	TRBD1	TRBJ1-6	TGTGCCAGCAGCTATACAGGGGCAACGTCCTATAATTCACCCCTCCACTTT	CASSYTGATSYNSPLHF
.	TRBV7-9	TRBD1	TRBJ2-6	TGTGCCAGCAGCCCAAGAGACAGGGCTGGGGCCAACGTCCTGACTTTC	CASSPRDRAGANVLTF
.	TRBV4-1	TRBD2	TRBJ2-2	TGCGCCAGCAGCCGTCGGGGACTAGCGGGGGGGAACACCGGGGAGCTGTTTTTT	CASSRRGLAGGNTGELFF
.	TRBV27	TRBD1	TRBJ1-5	TGTGCCAGACCGGGACAGGGGGCAGTTGGCAATCAGCCCCAGCATTTT	CARPGQGAVGNQPQHF
few	TRBV11-3	TRBD2	TRBJ2-1	TGTGCCAGCAGCTCCGGGACTAGCGGGAGAGGGGCTGAGCAGTTCTTC	CASSSGTSGRGAEQFF
.	TRBV4-1	.	TRBJ2-1	TGCGCCAGCAGTGAACTAGCCGGGGGCGATGAGCAGTTCTTC	CASSELAGGDEQFF
.	TRBV4-3	TRBD1	TRBJ1-2	TGCGCCAGCAGCCAAGATGGAGGCAGGGGGAGTAAGTTTCTTCCCGGCTACACCTTC	CASSQDGGRGSKFLPGYTF
.	TRBV2	TRBD1	TRBJ1-2	TGTGCCAGCAGTCCGGACAGGGGCGATGGCTACACCTTC	CASSPDRGDGYTF
.	TRBV13	.	TRBJ2-1	TGTGCCAGCAGCTTAGGCAGGGATTATGAGCAGTTCTTC	CASSLGRDYEQFF